Following are 2 T cell receptor beta chains from one sample sequenced in a study of blood T cell repertoires in COVID-19. TCRdb keeps only in-frame clones here, not all; method: immunoSEQ multiplex PCR. This sample has roughly 99,000 clones; roughly 84% occur once, and the top ten carry 4% to 5.5%. Input material: peripheral blood. The receptors originated from a human donor in a cohort sampled during active COVID-19.

The gene calls are TRBV27 and TRBJ2-2; TRBD1 matches 9 bases. The CDR3 consists of 18 residues. CDR1 is MNHEY, CDR2 SMNVEV, per germline (reference sequence). Trimming took 3 bases from V and 1 from J; bases not matched to a gene: 9. The CDR3 reads CASSFGTGSPLNTGELFF. The CDR3 DNA reads as TGTGCCAGCAGTTTTGGGACAGGGTCACCATTGAACACCGGGGAGCTGTTTTTT.

The chain recombines TRBV12-3 or TRBV12-4 with TRBJ2-2; D not certain. The CDR3 has 13 amino acids. Trimming stripped 3 bases from V and 5 bases from J, with 7 bases between. The CDR3 region is CASSLAATGELFF. CDR3 nucleotide sequence: TGTGCCAGCAGTTTGGCGGCGACCGGGGAGCTGTTTTTT.